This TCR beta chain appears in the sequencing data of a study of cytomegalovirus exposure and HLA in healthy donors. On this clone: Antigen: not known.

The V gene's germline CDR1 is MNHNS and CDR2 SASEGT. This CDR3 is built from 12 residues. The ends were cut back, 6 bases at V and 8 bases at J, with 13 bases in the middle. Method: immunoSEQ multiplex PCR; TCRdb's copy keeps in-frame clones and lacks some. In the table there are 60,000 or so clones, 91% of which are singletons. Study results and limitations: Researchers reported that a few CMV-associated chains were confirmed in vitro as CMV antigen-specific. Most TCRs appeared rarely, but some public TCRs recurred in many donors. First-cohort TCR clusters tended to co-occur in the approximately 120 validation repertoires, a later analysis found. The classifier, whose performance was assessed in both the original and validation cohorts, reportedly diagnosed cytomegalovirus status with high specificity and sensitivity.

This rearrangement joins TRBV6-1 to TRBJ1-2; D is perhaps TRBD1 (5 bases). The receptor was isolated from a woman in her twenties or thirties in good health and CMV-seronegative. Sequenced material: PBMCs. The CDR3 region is CASRRVQGGYTF. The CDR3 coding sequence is TGTGCCAGCAGAAGGGTCCAGGGCGGCTACACCTTC.